The 2 T cell receptor beta chains below all came from one sample that was sequenced in a study of regulatory T cells in long-lasting Graves disease. Construction of the TCR beta libraries employed iRepertoire HTBI primers in conjunction with Arm-PCR of CDR3 regions. MiXCR, run by TCRdb on the multiplex PCR reads, gives a single entry per CDR3 protein. The sample yields 440,000 or so distinct CDR3 sequences, less than 20% seen once. Time point given: newly diagnosed GD, antithyroid drugs for less than 3 months. Making the TCR library involved RNA that had been extracted from PBMCs. The same data also went into a second study, on T cells in Graves' hyperthyroidism and ophthalmopathy.

Sequenced material: peripheral blood mononuclear cells (PBMCs), taken at new diagnosis, from a patient treated with antithyroid drugs. The receptor set was obtained from a woman in her thirties with Graves disease.

This clonotype was seen at least ten times. The chain carries TRBV20-1 and TRBJ2-1; 8 bases are a match to TRBD2. Germline-derived CDR1 and CDR2 are DFQATT and SNEGSKA (reference sequence). The CDR3 runs to 15 residues. The trim removed 3 bases at V and 7 bases at J, leaving 11 bases unmatched. Written as DNA, the CDR3 is TGCAGTGCTAGCCGAGCGGGAGATTCGGAAAATGAGCAGTTCTTC. Amino acid sequence: CSASRAGDSENEQFF.

This clonotype was seen repeatedly, ten times or more. This rearrangement joins TRBV12-3 or TRBV12-4 to TRBJ2-7; the D gene is possibly TRBD2 (5 bases). V lost 8 bases to trimming and J lost 7 bases, with 18 bases between them. The CDR3 covers 13 residues. CDR3 DNA: TGTGCCAGCGCTGGAACTTCCTCGGGAGAGCAGTACTTC. Translating gives CASAGTSSGEQYF.